This is a list of T cell receptor beta chains from one sample in a study of T cell responses to AZD1222 COVID-19 vaccine. Here immunoSEQ multiplex PCR was the method, and the copy in TCRdb shows in-frame clones only, minus some. The table lists roughly 70,000 clones, roughly 91% of them singletons. Specimen: peripheral blood, collected 28 days after the second dose of the MenACWY control vaccine. The receptors originated from an adult who received the MenACWY meningococcal vaccine as a control. The CDR3 runs from the conserved cysteine through the conserved F or W. The D gene is left open where the match is weak. Only part of the rows carry a size: once, few, many, or a class if the clone is expanded.

d_call: -; clone_size: -; v_call: TRBV28; j_call: TRBJ1-3; cdr3_nt: TGTGCCAGCAGTCCGGGCTCTGGAAACACCATATATTTT; cdr3_aa: CASSPGSGNTIYF
d_call: -; clone_size: -; v_call: TRBV28; j_call: TRBJ2-2; cdr3_nt: TGTGCCAGCACTTCCAACAATAGGCTGGGGGAGCTGTTTTTT; cdr3_aa: CASTSNNRLGELFF
d_call: -; clone_size: -; v_call: TRBV3-1/TRBV3-2; j_call: TRBJ2-1; cdr3_nt: TGTGCCAGCACCTTTGGCGATGAGCAGTTCTTC; cdr3_aa: CASTFGDEQFF
d_call: -; clone_size: -; v_call: TRBV5-4; j_call: TRBJ1-4; cdr3_nt: TGTGCCAGCAGCTTGGCGGGGGCAGGGGTTGAAAAACTGTTTTTT; cdr3_aa: CASSLAGAGVEKLFF
d_call: -; clone_size: -; v_call: TRBV18; j_call: TRBJ2-2; cdr3_nt: TGTGCCAGCTCCCAGGGAGTTGCGAACACCGGGGAGCTGTTTTTT; cdr3_aa: CASSQGVANTGELFF
d_call: -; clone_size: -; v_call: TRBV7-2; j_call: TRBJ1-1; cdr3_nt: TGTGCCAGCAGCTTAGAGGGGGGGGCGCATGCTACAATGAACACTGAAGCTTTCTTT; cdr3_aa: CASSLEGGAHATMNTEAFF
d_call: TRBD2; clone_size: once; v_call: TRBV7-2; j_call: TRBJ2-1; cdr3_nt: TGTGCCAGCAGCCTTACTAGCGGGAGAGCCAATGAGCAGTTCTTC; cdr3_aa: CASSLTSGRANEQFF
d_call: -; clone_size: once; v_call: TRBV7-3; j_call: TRBJ2-3; cdr3_nt: TGTGCCAGCAGCTCCTCCCCCCGCGATACGCAGTATTTT; cdr3_aa: CASSSSPRDTQYF
d_call: -; clone_size: -; v_call: TRBV6-5; j_call: TRBJ2-7; cdr3_nt: TGTGCCAGCAGTCTCGCTGTAAACTACGAGCAGTACTTC; cdr3_aa: CASSLAVNYEQYF
d_call: TRBD1; clone_size: once; v_call: TRBV6-5; j_call: TRBJ2-2; cdr3_nt: TGTGCCAGCAGTTTACGGGACAGGGGGCGGAGGGAGCTGTTTTTT; cdr3_aa: CASSLRDRGRRELFF
d_call: -; clone_size: -; v_call: TRBV20-1; j_call: TRBJ1-3; cdr3_nt: TGCAGTGCTAGTGGAGGGGCCCTCTCTGGAAACACCATATATTTT; cdr3_aa: CSASGGALSGNTIYF
d_call: -; clone_size: -; v_call: TRBV7-9; j_call: TRBJ1-1; cdr3_nt: TGTGCCAGCAGTGGCACTGGAGGTTACACTGAAGCTTTCTTT; cdr3_aa: CASSGTGGYTEAFF
d_call: -; clone_size: -; v_call: TRBV27; j_call: TRBJ2-5; cdr3_nt: TGTGCCAGCAACTCCTTTCCCGCCAGGGCAGAGACCCAGTACTTC; cdr3_aa: CASNSFPARAETQYF
d_call: TRBD1; clone_size: once; v_call: TRBV5-1; j_call: TRBJ1-4; cdr3_nt: TGCGCCAGCAGCCCCGACAGGGGTGGAGAAAAACTGTTTTTT; cdr3_aa: CASSPDRGGEKLFF